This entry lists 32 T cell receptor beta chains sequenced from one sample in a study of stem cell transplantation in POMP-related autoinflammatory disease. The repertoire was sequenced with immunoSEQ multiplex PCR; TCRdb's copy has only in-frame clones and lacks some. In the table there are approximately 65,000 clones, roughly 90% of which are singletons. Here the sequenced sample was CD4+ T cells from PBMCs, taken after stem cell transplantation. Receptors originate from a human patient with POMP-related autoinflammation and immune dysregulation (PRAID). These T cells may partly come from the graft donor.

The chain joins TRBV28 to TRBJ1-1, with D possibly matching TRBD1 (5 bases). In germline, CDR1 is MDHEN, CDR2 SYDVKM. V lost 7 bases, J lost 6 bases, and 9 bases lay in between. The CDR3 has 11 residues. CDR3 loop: CASTRVSEAFF. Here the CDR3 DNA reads TGTGCCAGCACCAGGGTCTCTGAAGCTTTCTTT.

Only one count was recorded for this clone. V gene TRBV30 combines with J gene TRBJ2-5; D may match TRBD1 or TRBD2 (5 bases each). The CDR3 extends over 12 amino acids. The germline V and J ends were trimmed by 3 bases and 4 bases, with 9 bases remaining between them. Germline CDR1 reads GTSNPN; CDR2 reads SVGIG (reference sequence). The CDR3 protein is CAWSVGAETQYF. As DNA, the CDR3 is TGTGCCTGGAGCGTCGGGGCAGAGACCCAGTACTTC.

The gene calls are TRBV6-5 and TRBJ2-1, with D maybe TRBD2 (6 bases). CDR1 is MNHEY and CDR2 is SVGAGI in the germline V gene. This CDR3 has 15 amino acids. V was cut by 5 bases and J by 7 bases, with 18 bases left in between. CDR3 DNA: TGTGCCAGCAGTCGCTCGGAGGGCCGGGGTAATGAGCAGTTCTTC. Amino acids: CASSRSEGRGNEQFF.

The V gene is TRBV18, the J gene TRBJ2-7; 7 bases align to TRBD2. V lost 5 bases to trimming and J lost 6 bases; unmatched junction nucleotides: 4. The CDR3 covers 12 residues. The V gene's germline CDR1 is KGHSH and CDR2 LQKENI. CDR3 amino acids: CASSGTIGEQYF. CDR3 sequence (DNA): TGTGCCAGCTCAGGGACTATTGGCGAGCAGTACTTC.

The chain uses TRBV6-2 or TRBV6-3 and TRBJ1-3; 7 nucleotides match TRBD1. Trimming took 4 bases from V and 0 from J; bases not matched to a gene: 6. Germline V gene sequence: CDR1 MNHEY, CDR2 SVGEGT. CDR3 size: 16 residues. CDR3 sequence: CASSSDRSPSGNTIYF. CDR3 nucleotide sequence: TGTGCCAGCAGTTCGGACAGGAGCCCCTCTGGAAACACCATATATTTT.

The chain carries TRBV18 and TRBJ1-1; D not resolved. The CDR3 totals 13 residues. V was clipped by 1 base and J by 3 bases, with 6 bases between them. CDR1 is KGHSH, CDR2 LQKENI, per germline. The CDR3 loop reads CASSPRRYTEAFF. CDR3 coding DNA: TGTGCCAGCTCACCACGCAGGTACACTGAAGCTTTCTTT. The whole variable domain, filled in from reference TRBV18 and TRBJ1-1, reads NAGVMQNPRHLVRRRGQEARLRCSPMKGHSHVYWYRQLPEEGLKFMVYLQKENIIDESGMPKERFSAEFPKEGPSILRIQQVVRGDSAAYFCASSPRRYTEAFFGQGTRLTVV.

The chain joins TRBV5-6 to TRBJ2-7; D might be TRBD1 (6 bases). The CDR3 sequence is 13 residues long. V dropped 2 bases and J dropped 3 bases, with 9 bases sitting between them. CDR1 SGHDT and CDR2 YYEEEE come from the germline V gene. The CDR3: CASSFRDNYEQYV. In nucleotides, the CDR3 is TGTGCCAGCAGCTTCCGGGACAACTACGAGCAGTACGTC.

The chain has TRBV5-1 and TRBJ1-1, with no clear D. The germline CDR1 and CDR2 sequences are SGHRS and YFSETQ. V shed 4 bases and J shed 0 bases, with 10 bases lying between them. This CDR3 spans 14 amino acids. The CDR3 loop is CASSRLELNTEAFF. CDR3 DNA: TGCGCCAGCAGCCGACTCGAATTGAACACTGAAGCTTTCTTT.

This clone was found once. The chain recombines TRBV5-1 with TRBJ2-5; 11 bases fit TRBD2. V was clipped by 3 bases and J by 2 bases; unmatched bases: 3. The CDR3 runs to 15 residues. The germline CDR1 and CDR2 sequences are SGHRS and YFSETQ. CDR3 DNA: TGCGCCAGCAGCTGGGGACTAGCGGCTCAAGAGACCCAGTACTTC. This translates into CASSWGLAAQETQYF. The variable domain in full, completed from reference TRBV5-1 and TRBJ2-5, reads KAGVTQTPRYLIKTRGQQVTLSCSPISGHRSVSWYQQTPGQGLQFLFEYFSETQRNKGNFPGRFSGRQFSNSRSEMNVSTLELGDSALYLCASSWGLAAQETQYFGPGTRLLVL.

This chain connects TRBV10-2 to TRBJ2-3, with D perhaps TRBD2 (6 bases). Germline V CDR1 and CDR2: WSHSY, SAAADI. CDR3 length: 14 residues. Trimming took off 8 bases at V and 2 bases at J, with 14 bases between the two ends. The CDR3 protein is CASFSGRATDTQYF. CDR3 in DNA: TGCGCCAGCTTCAGCGGGCGGGCCACAGATACGCAGTATTTT.

The CDR3 is CASSFRAKATEAFF. Here the CDR3 DNA reads TGTGCCAGCAGCTTCCGGGCTAAGGCCACTGAAGCTTTCTTT. This chain connects TRBV5-8 to TRBJ1-1, with D hard to call. Trimming shortened V by 2 bases and J by 4 bases, and 12 bases separated the two germline ends. The germline V gene has CDR1 SGHTS and CDR2 YDEGEE. CDR3 length equals 14 residues.

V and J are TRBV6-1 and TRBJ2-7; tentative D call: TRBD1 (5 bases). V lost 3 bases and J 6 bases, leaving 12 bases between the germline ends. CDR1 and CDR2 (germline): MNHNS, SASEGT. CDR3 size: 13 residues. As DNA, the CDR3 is TGTGCCAGCAGTGACGCCAGGGTAGGCGAGCAGTACTTC. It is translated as CASSDARVGEQYF.

As DNA, the CDR3 is TGTGCCAGCTCACCACCCCGCAGGGGGCTGAATTGGGCGGGAGAAAGGTTCTTC. Encoded protein: CASSPPRRGLNWAGERFF. This chain joins TRBV18 and TRBJ2-1; D may be TRBD1 (8 bases). CDR1 is KGHSH, CDR2 LQKENI, per germline. CDR3 length: 18 residues. V gave up 0 bases and J gave up 15 bases, with 30 bases separating them.

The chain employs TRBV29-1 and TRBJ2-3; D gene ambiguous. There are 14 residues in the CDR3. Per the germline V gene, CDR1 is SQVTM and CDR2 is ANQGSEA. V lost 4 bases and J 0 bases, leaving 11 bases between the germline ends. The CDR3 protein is CSVAGRSSTDTQYF. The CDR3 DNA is TGCAGCGTTGCCGGACGGTCTAGCACAGATACGCAGTATTTT.

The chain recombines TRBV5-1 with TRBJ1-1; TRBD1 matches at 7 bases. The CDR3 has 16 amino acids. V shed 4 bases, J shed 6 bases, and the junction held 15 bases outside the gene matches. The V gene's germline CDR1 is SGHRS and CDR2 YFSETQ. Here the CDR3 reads CASSAYRGTGRPEAFF. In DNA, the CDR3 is TGCGCCAGCAGCGCGTACAGGGGAACAGGGCGGCCTGAAGCTTTCTTT.

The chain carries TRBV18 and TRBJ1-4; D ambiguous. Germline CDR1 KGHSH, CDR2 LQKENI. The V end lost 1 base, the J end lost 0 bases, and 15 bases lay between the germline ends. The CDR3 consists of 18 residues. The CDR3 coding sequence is TGTGCCAGCTCACCACTTCCAAACCGGCCCTCAACTAATGAAAAACTGTTTTTT. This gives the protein CASSPLPNRPSTNEKLFF.

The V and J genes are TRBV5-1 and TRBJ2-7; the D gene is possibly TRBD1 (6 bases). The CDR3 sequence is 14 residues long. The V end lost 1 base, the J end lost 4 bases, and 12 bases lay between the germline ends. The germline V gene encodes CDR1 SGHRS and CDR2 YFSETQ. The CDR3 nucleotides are TGCGCCAGCAGCTTGCACACAGGGTTTTACGAGCAGTACTTC. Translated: CASSLHTGFYEQYF.

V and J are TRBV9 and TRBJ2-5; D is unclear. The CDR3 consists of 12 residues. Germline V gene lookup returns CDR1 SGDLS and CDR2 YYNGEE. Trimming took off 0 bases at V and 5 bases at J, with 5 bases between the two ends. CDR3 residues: CASSVDGETQYF. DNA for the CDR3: TGTGCCAGCAGCGTAGATGGGGAGACCCAGTACTTC.

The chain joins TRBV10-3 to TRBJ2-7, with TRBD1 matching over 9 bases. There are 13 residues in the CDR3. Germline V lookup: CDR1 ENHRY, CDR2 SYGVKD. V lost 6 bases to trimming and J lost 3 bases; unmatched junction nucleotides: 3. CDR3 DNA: TGTGCCATCAGCCGGGACAGGGACTACGAGCAGTACGTC. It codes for CAISRDRDYEQYV.

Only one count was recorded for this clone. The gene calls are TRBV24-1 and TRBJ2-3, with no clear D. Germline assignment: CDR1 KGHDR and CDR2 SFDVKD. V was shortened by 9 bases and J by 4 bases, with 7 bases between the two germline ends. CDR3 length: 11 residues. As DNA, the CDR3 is TGTGCCACCGCGGTAGCAGATACGCAGTATTTT. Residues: CATAVADTQYF.

This CDR3 reads CASSIIGYQPQHF. The CDR3 nucleotides read TGTGCCAGTAGTATAATAGGCTATCAGCCCCAGCATTTT. V usage is TRBV19 and J usage is TRBJ1-5; no clear D gene. CDR3 length equals 13 residues. The V and J ends lost 2 bases and 5 bases respectively, with 7 bases between them. The germline V gene has CDR1 LNHDA and CDR2 SQIVND (reference sequence).

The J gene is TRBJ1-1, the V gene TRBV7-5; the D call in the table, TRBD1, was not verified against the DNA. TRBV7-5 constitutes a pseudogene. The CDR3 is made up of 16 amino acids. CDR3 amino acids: CVRSLDIWGDNTEAFF. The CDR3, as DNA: TGTGTCAGAAGCTTAGATATCTGGGGCGATAACACTGAAGCTTTCTTT.

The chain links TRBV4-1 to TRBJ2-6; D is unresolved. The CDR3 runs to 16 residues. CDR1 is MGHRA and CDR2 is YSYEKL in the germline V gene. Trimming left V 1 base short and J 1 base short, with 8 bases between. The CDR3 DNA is TGCGCCAGCAGCCAAGTGGGATCTTCTGGGGCCAACGTCCTGACTTTC. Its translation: CASSQVGSSGANVLTF.

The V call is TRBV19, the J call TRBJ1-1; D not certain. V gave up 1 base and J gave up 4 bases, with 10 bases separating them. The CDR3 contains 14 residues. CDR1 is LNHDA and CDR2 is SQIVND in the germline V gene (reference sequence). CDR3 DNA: TGTGCCAGTAGTATAGTGGGTACGGGCACTGAAGCTTTCTTT. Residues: CASSIVGTGTEAFF.

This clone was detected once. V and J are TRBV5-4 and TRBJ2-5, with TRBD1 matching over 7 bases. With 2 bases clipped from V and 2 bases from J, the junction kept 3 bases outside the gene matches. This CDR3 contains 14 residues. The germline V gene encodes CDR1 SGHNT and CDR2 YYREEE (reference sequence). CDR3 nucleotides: TGTGCCAGCAGCTTAGGGGACAGTCAAGAGACCCAGTACTTC. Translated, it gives CASSLGDSQETQYF.

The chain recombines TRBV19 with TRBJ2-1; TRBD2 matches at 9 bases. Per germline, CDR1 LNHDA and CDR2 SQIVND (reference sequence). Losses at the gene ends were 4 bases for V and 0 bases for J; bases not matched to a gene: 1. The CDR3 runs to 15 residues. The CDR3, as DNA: TGTGCCAGTAGTAAACTAGCGGGCTCCTACAATGAGCAGTTCTTC. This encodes CASSKLAGSYNEQFF.

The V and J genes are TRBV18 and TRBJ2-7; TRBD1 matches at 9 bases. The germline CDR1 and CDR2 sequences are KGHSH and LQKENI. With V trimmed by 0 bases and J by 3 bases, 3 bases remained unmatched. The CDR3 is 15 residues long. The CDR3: CASSPPGGQGYEQYF. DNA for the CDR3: TGTGCCAGCTCACCACCGGGGGGACAGGGCTACGAGCAGTACTTC.

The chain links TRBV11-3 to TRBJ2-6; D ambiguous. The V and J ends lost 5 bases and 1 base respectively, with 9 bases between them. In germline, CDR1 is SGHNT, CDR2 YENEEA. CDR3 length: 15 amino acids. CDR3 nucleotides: TGTGCCAGCAGCAGAGGCCTGTCTGGGGCCAACGTCCTGACTTTC. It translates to CASSRGLSGANVLTF.

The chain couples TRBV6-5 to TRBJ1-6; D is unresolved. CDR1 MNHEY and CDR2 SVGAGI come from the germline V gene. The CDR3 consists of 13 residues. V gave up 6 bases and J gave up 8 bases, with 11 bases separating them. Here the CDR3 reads CASRSGVDSPLHF. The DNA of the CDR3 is TGTGCCAGCAGAAGCGGAGTGGATTCACCCCTCCACTTT.

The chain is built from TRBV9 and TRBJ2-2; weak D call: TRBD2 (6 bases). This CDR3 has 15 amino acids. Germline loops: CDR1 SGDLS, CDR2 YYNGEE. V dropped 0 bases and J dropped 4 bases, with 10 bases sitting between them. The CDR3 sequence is CASSVGRGGTGELFF. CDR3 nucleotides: TGTGCCAGCAGCGTAGGGCGGGGAGGCACCGGGGAGCTGTTTTTT.

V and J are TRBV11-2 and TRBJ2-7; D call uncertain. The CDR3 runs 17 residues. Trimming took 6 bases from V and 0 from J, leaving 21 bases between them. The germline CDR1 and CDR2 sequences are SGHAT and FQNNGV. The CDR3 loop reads CASSSSLGGPSSYEQYF. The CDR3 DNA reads TGTGCCAGCAGTTCTAGTCTGGGCGGACCGAGCTCCTACGAGCAGTACTTC. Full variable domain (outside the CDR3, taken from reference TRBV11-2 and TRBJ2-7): EAGVAQSPRYKIIEKRQSVAFWCNPISGHATLYWYQQILGQGPKLLIQFQNNGVVDDSQLPKDRFSAERLKGVDSTLKIQPAKLEDSAVYLCASSSSLGGPSSYEQYFGPGTRLTVT.

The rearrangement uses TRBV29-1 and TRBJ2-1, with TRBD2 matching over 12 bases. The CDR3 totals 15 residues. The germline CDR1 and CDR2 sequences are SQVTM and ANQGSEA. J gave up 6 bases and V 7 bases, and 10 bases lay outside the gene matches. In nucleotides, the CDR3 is TGCAGCGCCAGACTAGCGGGAGATGTATCCAATGAGCAGTTCTTC. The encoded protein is CSARLAGDVSNEQFF.